These 6 T cell receptor beta chains originate from one sample sequenced in a study of T-cell memory formation after mild COVID-19 (dated by TCRdb to the early 2020s). Library preparation used 5' RACE. This sample was sequenced with an Illumina NovaSeq 6000. Using fastp at Q25 and MiXCR, TCRdb reprocessed the public reads and kept productive beta chains. Rows with one shared CDR3 protein collapse into an entry with the most common genes and DNA. Here the sample has roughly 340,000 distinct CDR3 sequences; approximately 22% occur a single time. Roughly a fifth of the sample comes from the top ten. Sequencing was done on a sample of PBMCs or a T cell subset sorted from them (not recorded which). These receptors were taken from a man aged 18 to 30 who had mild COVID-19 (a few samples of this study predate the infection). The sample titles of this study are shuffled in the database, so cell type and time point are left out; the donor was told from shared clones.

The genes are TRBV6-2 or TRBV6-3 and TRBJ2-7, with 10 bases fitting TRBD1. V shed 1 base, J shed 5 bases, and the junction held 8 bases outside the gene matches. The V gene's germline CDR1 is MNHEY and CDR2 SVGEGT. This CDR3 contains 16 residues. CDR3 protein: CASSYWDRGESNEQYF. CDR3 DNA sequence: TGTGCCAGCAGTTACTGGGACAGGGGTGAAAGTAACGAGCAGTACTTC.

The table lists this clonotype with a few counts. The CDR3, as DNA: TGTGCCAGCAGCCGAGGGCTAGCGGGGGGGCCCCCTTACAATGAGCAGTTCTTC. This gives the protein CASSRGLAGGPPYNEQFF. This chain links TRBV7-2 with TRBJ2-1; TRBD2 agrees at 12 bases. The CDR3 is made up of 18 amino acids. CDR1 and CDR2 from the germline V gene are SGHTA and FQGNSA. J was trimmed by 4 bases and V by 5 bases; bases with no gene match: 12.

The chain has TRBV6-5 and TRBJ2-2; D unclear. V was clipped by 7 bases and J by 1 base, with 10 bases between them. Germline V gene data show CDR1 as MNHEY and CDR2 as SVGAGI. This CDR3 is 14 amino acids long. The CDR3 here is CASTIYGNTGELFF. The CDR3 DNA sequence: TGTGCCAGCACAATTTACGGGAACACCGGGGAGCTGTTTTTT.

This rearrangement joins TRBV29-1 to TRBJ2-7; D remains unclear. Trimming left V 1 base short and J 1 base short, with 14 bases between. The CDR3 is 15 amino acids. CDR1 SQVTM and CDR2 ANQGSEA come from the germline V gene. CDR3 region: CSVEAWDDGSYEQYV. The CDR3 DNA is TGCAGCGTTGAAGCTTGGGATGACGGATCCTACGAGCAGTACGTC.

There are many counts of this clonotype. The chain carries TRBV4-3 and TRBJ2-3; 10 positions match TRBD2. Trimming removed 4 bases from V and 1 base from J; junction bases left unmatched: 17. The CDR3 runs to 20 residues. Looked up from germline, CDR1 is LGHNA and CDR2 is YSLEER. CDR3 loop: CASSPVSGTSGVRGTDTQYF. The CDR3 region has the DNA TGCGCCAGCAGCCCCGTTTCGGGAACTAGCGGGGTTAGGGGCACAGATACGCAGTATTTT.

This chain joins TRBV15 and TRBJ1-3; weak D call: TRBD1 (5 bases). V lost 0 bases, J lost 3 bases, and 9 bases lay in between. Germline-derived CDR1 and CDR2 are LNHNV and YYDKDF (reference sequence). The CDR3 is 15 amino acids. The CDR3 DNA reads TGTGCCACCAGCAGAGAACGGGGGTTTGGAAACACCATATATTTT. Translating it yields CATSRERGFGNTIYF.